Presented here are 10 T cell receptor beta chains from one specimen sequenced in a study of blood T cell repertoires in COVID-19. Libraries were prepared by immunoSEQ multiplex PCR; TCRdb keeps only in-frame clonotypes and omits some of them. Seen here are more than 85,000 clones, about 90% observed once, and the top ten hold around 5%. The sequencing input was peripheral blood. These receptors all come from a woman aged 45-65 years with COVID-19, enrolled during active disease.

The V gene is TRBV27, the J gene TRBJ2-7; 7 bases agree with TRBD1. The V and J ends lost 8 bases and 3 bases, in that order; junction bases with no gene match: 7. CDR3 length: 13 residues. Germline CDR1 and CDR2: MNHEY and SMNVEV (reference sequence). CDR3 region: CASAGSGGYEQYF. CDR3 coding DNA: TGTGCCAGCGCAGGGTCAGGGGGCTACGAGCAGTACTTC.

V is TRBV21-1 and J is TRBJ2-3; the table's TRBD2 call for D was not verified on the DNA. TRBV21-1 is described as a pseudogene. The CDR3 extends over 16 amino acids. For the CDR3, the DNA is TGTGCCAGCAGCAAAGCGCTGACTACAGGCACAGATACGCAGTATTTT. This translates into CASSKALTTGTDTQYF.

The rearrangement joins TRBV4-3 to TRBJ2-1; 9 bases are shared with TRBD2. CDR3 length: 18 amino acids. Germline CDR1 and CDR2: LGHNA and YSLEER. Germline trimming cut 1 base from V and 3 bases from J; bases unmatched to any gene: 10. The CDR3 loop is CASSQALLSGGIYNEQFF. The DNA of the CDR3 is TGCGCCAGCAGCCAAGCTCTGCTGAGCGGGGGGATCTACAATGAGCAGTTCTTC.

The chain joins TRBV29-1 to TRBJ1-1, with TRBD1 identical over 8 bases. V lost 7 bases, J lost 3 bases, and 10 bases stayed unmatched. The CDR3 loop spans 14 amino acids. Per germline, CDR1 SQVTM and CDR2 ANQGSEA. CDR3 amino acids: CSARQGLLDTEAFF. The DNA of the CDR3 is TGCAGCGCCAGACAGGGGTTGTTGGACACTGAAGCTTTCTTT.

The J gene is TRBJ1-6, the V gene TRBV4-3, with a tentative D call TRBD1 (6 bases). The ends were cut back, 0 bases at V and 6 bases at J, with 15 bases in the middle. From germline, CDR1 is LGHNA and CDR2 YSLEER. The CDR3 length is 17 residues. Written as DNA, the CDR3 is TGCGCCAGCAGCCAAGATCCACAGGGCGGACTTAATTCACCCCTCCACTTT. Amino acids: CASSQDPQGGLNSPLHF.

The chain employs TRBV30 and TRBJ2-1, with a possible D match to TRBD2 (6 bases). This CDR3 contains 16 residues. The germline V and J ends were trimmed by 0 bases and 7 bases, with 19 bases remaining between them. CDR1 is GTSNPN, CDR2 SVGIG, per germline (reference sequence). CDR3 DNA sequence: TGTGCCTGGAGTGTACATGAACGGGGGAGGTATAATGAGCAGTTCTTC. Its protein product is CAWSVHERGRYNEQFF.

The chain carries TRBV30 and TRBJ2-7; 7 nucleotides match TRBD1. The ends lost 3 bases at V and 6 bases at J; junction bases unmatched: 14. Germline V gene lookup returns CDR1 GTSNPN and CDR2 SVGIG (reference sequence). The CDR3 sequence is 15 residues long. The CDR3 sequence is CAWRSTGQPSSEQYF. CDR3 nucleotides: TGTGCCTGGAGATCTACGGGACAGCCTTCTTCCGAGCAGTACTTC.

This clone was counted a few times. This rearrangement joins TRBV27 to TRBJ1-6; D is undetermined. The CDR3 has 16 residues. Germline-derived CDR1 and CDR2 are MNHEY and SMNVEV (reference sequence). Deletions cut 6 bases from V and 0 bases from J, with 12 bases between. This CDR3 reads CASSRPRSSYNSPLHF. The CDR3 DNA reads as TGTGCCAGCAGCCGACCACGGAGCTCCTATAATTCACCCCTCCACTTT.

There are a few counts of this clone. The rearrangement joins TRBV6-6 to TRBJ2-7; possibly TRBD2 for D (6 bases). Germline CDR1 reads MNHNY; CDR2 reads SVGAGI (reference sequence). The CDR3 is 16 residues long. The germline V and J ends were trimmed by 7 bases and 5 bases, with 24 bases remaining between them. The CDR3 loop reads CASTLGREDSPNEQYF. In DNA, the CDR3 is TGTGCCAGCACCCTGGGCAGGGAGGATAGCCCGAACGAGCAGTACTTC.

This chain's CDR3 is CARQGAVSVGPYEQYF. In DNA, the CDR3 is TGTGCCAGGCAGGGGGCCGTGTCTGTGGGTCCTTACGAGCAGTACTTC. The genes are TRBV21-1 and TRBJ2-7; no DNA check was done on the table's D call, TRBD1. TRBV21-1 is recorded as a pseudogene. The CDR3 is 16 residues long.